Presented here are 15 T cell receptor beta chains from one specimen sequenced in a study of regulatory T cells in long-lasting Graves disease. Time point in this sample: newly diagnosed GD, antithyroid drugs for less than 3 months. The TCR library was made from RNA that had been extracted from PBMCs in TRIzol. The authors built TCR beta libraries using iRepertoire HTBI primers and Arm-PCR of CDR3 regions. A single record per CDR3 protein comes from TCRdb applying MiXCR to the multiplex PCR reads. In the table there are about 500,000 distinct CDR3 sequences, 9.5% to 15% of which are singletons. These same records also appear under a second study, on T cells in Graves' hyperthyroidism and ophthalmopathy.

The source material was peripheral blood mononuclear cells (PBMCs), sampled at new diagnosis, from a patient treated with antithyroid drugs. The receptors shown here come from a woman in her 30s with Graves disease.

A few counts support this clonotype. The J gene is TRBJ1-2, the V gene TRBV20-1; weak D call: TRBD1 (5 bases). Trimming stripped 2 bases from V and 0 bases from J, with 13 bases between. This CDR3 spans 15 amino acids. The germline CDR1 and CDR2 sequences are DFQATT and SNEGSKA (reference sequence). The CDR3 loop is CSARRGTVSNYGYTF. Here the CDR3 DNA reads TGCAGTGCTAGACGCGGGACCGTCTCTAACTATGGCTACACCTTC.

This chain links TRBV14 with TRBJ2-1; tentatively, D is TRBD2 (5 bases). V gave up 3 bases and J gave up 4 bases, with 10 bases separating them. In germline, CDR1 is SGHDN, CDR2 FVKESK. The CDR3 extends over 14 amino acids. CDR3 loop: CASSQKGVYNEQFF. DNA of the CDR3: TGTGCCAGCAGCCAGAAGGGAGTGTACAATGAGCAGTTCTTC.

This clonotype came up many times. The chain links TRBV7-9 to TRBJ2-7; 9 bases are shared with TRBD1. J gave up 6 bases and V 4 bases, and 13 bases lay outside the gene matches. Germline CDR1 SEHNR, CDR2 FQNEAQ (reference sequence). This CDR3 region has 16 residues. This CDR3 is CASSSVGGQGPREQYF. In nucleotides, the CDR3 is TGTGCCAGCAGCTCCGTGGGGGGACAGGGCCCTCGCGAGCAGTACTTC.

This clonotype has ten or more counts. The gene calls are TRBV7-9 and TRBJ2-3, with a possible D match to TRBD1 (5 bases). V dropped 8 bases and J dropped 4 bases, with 7 bases sitting between them. CDR1 SEHNR and CDR2 FQNEAQ come from the germline V gene (reference sequence). The CDR3 runs to 11 residues. CDR3 coding DNA: TGTGCCAGCCAGACAGCAGATACGCAGTATTTT. It encodes CASQTADTQYF.

The sample holds many counts of this clonotype. In nucleotides, the CDR3 is TGTGCCAGCAGTGAACCAATACCGGGACAGGGCTTCTACGAGCAGTACTTC. This gives the protein CASSEPIPGQGFYEQYF. V is TRBV28 and J is TRBJ2-7; 9 nucleotides align to TRBD1. Germline CDR1 reads MDHEN; CDR2 reads SYDVKM. After removal of 5 bases from V and 3 bases from J, the junction contained 14 bases not matched to a gene. The CDR3 loop spans 17 amino acids.

This clonotype showed up just a few times. The rearrangement links TRBV24-1 to TRBJ2-1, with D unclear. The V end was cut by 5 bases, the J end by 3 bases, with 13 bases between. CDR1 and CDR2 from the germline V gene are KGHDR and SFDVKD. The CDR3 sequence is 15 residues long. CDR3 DNA: TGTGCCACCAGTGGTGTGGGAACGCTCTACAATGAGCAGTTCTTC. Its translation is CATSGVGTLYNEQFF.

This clonotype was recorded many times. The V and J genes are TRBV28 and TRBJ1-6; D ambiguous. The CDR3 consists of 15 residues. Trimming left V 3 bases short and J 9 bases short, with 15 bases between. CDR1 and CDR2 (germline): MDHEN, SYDVKM. This CDR3 reads CASSLYFGSGSPLHF. Here the CDR3 DNA reads TGTGCCAGCAGTTTGTATTTTGGGTCGGGTTCACCCCTCCACTTT. Using reference TRBV28 and TRBJ1-6 for the parts outside the CDR3, the full variable domain is DVKVTQSSRYLVKRTGEKVFLECVQDMDHENMFWYRQDPGLGLRLIYFSYDVKMKEKGDIPEGYSVSREKKERFSLILESASTNQTSMYLCASSLYFGSGSPLHFGNGTRLTVT.

At least ten counts were recorded for this clonotype. J is TRBJ1-1 and V is TRBV20-1, with 8 bases lining up with TRBD1. The CDR3 runs to 17 residues. With 5 bases clipped from V and 0 bases from J, the junction kept 14 bases outside the gene matches. From germline, CDR1 is DFQATT and CDR2 SNEGSKA (reference sequence). The CDR3 spells CSAFSSRTGPMNTEAFF. As DNA, the CDR3 is TGCAGTGCTTTCTCTTCCAGGACAGGGCCTATGAACACTGAAGCTTTCTTT.

This clonotype showed up many times. DNA for the CDR3: TGCAGTGCCGCGGGGTCGACTCGGGCCTACGAGCAGTACTTC. This translates into CSAAGSTRAYEQYF. This chain joins TRBV20-1 and TRBJ2-7, with a weak D call TRBD2 (6 bases). This CDR3 has 14 residues. CDR1 and CDR2 (germline): DFQATT, SNEGSKA (reference sequence). The V gene lost 6 bases and the J gene lost 2 bases, with 17 bases spanning the gap.

The chain couples TRBV7-2 to TRBJ2-3; 13 bases are shared with TRBD2. Germline V gene sequence: CDR1 SGHTA, CDR2 FQGNSA. The CDR3 has 16 amino acids. V shed 5 bases, J shed 3 bases, and the junction held 5 bases outside the gene matches. CDR3 in DNA: TGTGCCAGCAGCATGACTAGCGGGAGGCGTACAGATACGCAGTATTTT. This translates into CASSMTSGRRTDTQYF.

As regards this clonotype: A far larger clone is one base from this, pointing to a likely read error. The chain uses TRBV28 and TRBJ2-5; D call uncertain. CDR1 is MDHEN and CDR2 is SYDVKM in the germline V gene. V lost 3 bases, J lost 5 bases, and 10 bases lay in between. The CDR3 is 13 residues long. The CDR3 DNA reads TGTGCCAGCAGTTTTAAAGGGTGGGAGACCCAGTACTTC. Its translation: CASSFKGWETQYF.

The sample holds many counts of this clonotype. The chain recombines TRBV20-1 with TRBJ1-4, with a weak D call TRBD1 (6 bases). This CDR3 has 13 amino acids. The V end lost 4 bases, the J end lost 4 bases, and 10 bases lay between the germline ends. CDR1 and CDR2 (germline): DFQATT, SNEGSKA (reference sequence). The CDR3 is CSAKGQNNEKLFF. CDR3 sequence (DNA): TGCAGTGCTAAAGGACAGAATAATGAAAAACTGTTTTTT.

V and J are TRBV20-1 and TRBJ1-4, with D uncertain. The CDR3 loop spans 15 amino acids. Deletions cut 0 bases from V and 0 bases from J, with 8 bases between. Germline V gene lookup returns CDR1 DFQATT and CDR2 SNEGSKA (reference sequence). The CDR3 nucleotides are TGCAGTGCTAGAGAATACGGCTCAACTAATGAAAAACTGTTTTTT. This sequence encodes CSAREYGSTNEKLFF.

The chain has TRBV11-2 and TRBJ2-3; TRBD2 aligns across 7 bases. V was clipped by 3 bases and J by 12 bases; unmatched bases: 6. This CDR3 region has 12 residues. Germline V gene sequence: CDR1 SGHAT, CDR2 FQNNGV. CDR3: CASSLHLAEQYF. CDR3 in DNA: TGTGCCAGCAGCTTGCACCTAGCGGAACAGTATTTT.

The chain recombines TRBV2 with TRBJ2-3; 11 bases are a match to TRBD1. Trimming took 3 bases from V and 5 from J; bases not matched to a gene: 1. The CDR3 is 14 amino acids. Germline values: CDR1 SNHLY, CDR2 FYNNEI. CDR3 in DNA: TGTGCCAGCAGTGAGGACAGGGGGCAAGATACGCAGTATTTT. Translating gives CASSEDRGQDTQYF.